What follows are 2 T cell receptor beta chains derived from one specimen sequenced in a study of blood T cells in healthy people across ages. A second 7 to 11 cycle PCR used barcoded and J-beta primers. Via MiXCR, TCRdb re-called the 5' RACE reads, giving one row per CDR3 protein. Of about 670,000 distinct CDR3 sequences detected, roughly 43% appear once; the ten largest clones hold about 32%. The sequenced sample was blood. Receptors were obtained from a man at least 80 years old in good health.

As to this clonotype: The junction shows a germline mismatch at one end, possibly a read error. The CDR3 loop reads CASSESSLGSYNEQFF. The CDR3 region has the DNA TGCGCCAGTAGTGAGTCGAGCCTAGGCTCCTACAATGAGCAGTTCTTC. The chain links TRBV10-1 to TRBJ2-1; D is unclear. Per the germline V gene, CDR1 is WNHNN and CDR2 is SYGVQD (reference sequence). The CDR3 loop spans 16 amino acids.

The genes are TRBV6-1 and TRBJ1-2; tentatively, D is TRBD1 (6 bases). The germline gives CDR1 MNHNS, CDR2 SASEGT. The CDR3 length is 16 residues. Trimming took 1 base from V and 3 from J, leaving 15 bases between them. The CDR3 spells CASSEVRGVGDYGYTF. The CDR3 DNA reads as TGTGCCAGCAGTGAAGTTAGGGGGGTAGGAGACTATGGCTACACCTTC.